The T cell receptor beta chain under discussion was sequenced for a study of blood T cells in healthy people across ages. Looking at the study overall: With template switching, about one barcoded beta molecule was captured per two T cells.

The length of the CDR3 is 13 residues. Germline CDR1 SGHRS, CDR2 YFSETQ. V was clipped by 2 bases and J by 3 bases, with 8 bases between them. Then a second PCR, running about 6 to 11 cycles, was carried out with a sample-barcoded 5' primer and a J-beta primer mix. MiXCR was run by TCRdb on the 5' RACE reads, yielding one entry per CDR3 protein. The sample lists 700,000 or so distinct CDR3 sequences; over 20% were seen once. Sequencing input: blood. V is TRBV5-1 and J is TRBJ2-5; the D gene is possibly TRBD2 (5 bases). The receptor's source is a man aged 70 or older in good health. CDR3 nucleotide sequence: TGCGCCAGCAGCTTTCAACTAGAAGAGACCCAGTACTTC. This sequence encodes CASSFQLEETQYF. Full variable domain (rest looked up from reference TRBV5-1 and TRBJ2-5): KAGVTQTPRYLIKTRGQQVTLSCSPISGHRSVSWYQQTPGQGLQFLFEYFSETQRNKGNFPGRFSGRQFSNSRSEMNVSTLELGDSALYLCASSFQLEETQYFGPGTRLLVL.